The clone carrying this T cell receptor beta chain was detected many times. No antigen is known for it. Trimming pared 7 bases from V and 5 bases from J, leaving 10 bases between. The CDR3 contains 12 residues. In TCRdb, the RT-PCR reads were re-called with MiXCR into one record per CDR3 protein. The sample comprises roughly 570,000 distinct CDR3 sequences, 10% to 15% of which are singletons, and about an eighth rests with the top ten. The sample originates from a study of response to subunit inactivated influenza vaccine. General study findings and limits: The authors suggested that every seasonal influenza vaccination recruits few new T cells.

J is TRBJ2-3 and V is TRBV12-3 or TRBV12-4; D is perhaps TRBD1 or TRBD2 (6 bases each). The sequence was obtained from a man in his fifties or sixties who received an inactivated influenza vaccine. Sequenced material: PBMCs from blood, taken about 6 weeks after vaccination. DNA of the CDR3: TGTGCCAGCAATAAGGGGGGAGATACGCAGTATTTT. This translates into CASNKGGDTQYF.